The rows below give T cell receptor beta chains drawn from one sample of a study of blood T cell repertoires in COVID-19. This table comes from immunoSEQ multiplex PCR, and its TCRdb copy is limited to in-frame clones, with some not included. The repertoire holds around 230,000 clones, with around four fifths as singletons. Sequenced material: peripheral blood. The receptor source for this set is a woman in her sixties with active or convalescent COVID-19. Both conserved end residues are part of each CDR3. D genes are given only for firm matches. The size field is filled for only some rows; it gives once, few, many or a size class.

v_gene	j_gene	d_gene	abundance	CDR3nt	CDR3aa
TRBV6-2/TRBV6-3	TRBJ2-3	.	.	TGTGCCAGCAGTTGGGGGGGGCCGGACACAGATACGCAGTATTTT	CASSWGGPDTDTQYF
TRBV12-5	TRBJ2-2	TRBD1	once	TGTGCTAGTGGTTTGGTTGCAGGGGGCTATACCGGGGAGCTGTTTTTT	CASGLVAGGYTGELFF
TRBV20-1	TRBJ1-1	TRBD1	.	TGCAGTGCTAGTAGGACAGGGCTCCCTGAAGCTTTCTTT	CSASRTGLPEAFF
TRBV7-2	TRBJ1-2	.	.	TGTGCCAGCAGCTCCGACTCCTATGGCTACACCTTC	CASSSDSYGYTF
TRBV7-9	TRBJ2-1	.	.	TGTGCCAGCTCCAGAGGAGGGGCCTACAATGAGCAGTTCTTC	CASSRGGAYNEQFF
TRBV11-2	TRBJ1-1	.	once	TGTGCCAGCAGCTTAGAAGAGGGCCCTGAAGCTTTCTTT	CASSLEEGPEAFF
TRBV19	TRBJ1-5	TRBD1	.	TGTGCCAGTAGCCCTCACACAGGGGGAAGCAATCAGCCCCAGCATTTT	CASSPHTGGSNQPQHF
TRBV6-2/TRBV6-3	TRBJ2-1	TRBD2	.	TGTGCCAGCAGTTACAGGTCTAGCGGGGTTCGGACCTACAATGAGCAGTTCTTC	CASSYRSSGVRTYNEQFF
TRBV23-1	TRBJ1-2	.	few	TGCGCCAGCAGTCAATCTGAGCCTTACTATGGCTACACCTTC	CASSQSEPYYGYTF
TRBV7-8	TRBJ2-3	.	.	TGTGCCAGCAGCCCAGTGGCTAGCACAATCCTTTTT	CASSPVASTILF
TRBV5-4	TRBJ1-1	.	.	TGTGCCAGCAGCTTCGGGGGGGCCCACACTGAAGCTTTCTTT	CASSFGGAHTEAFF
TRBV7-2	TRBJ1-6	.	.	TGTGCCAGCAGCTTACGAGGGGAGGAAAATTCACCCCTCCACTTT	CASSLRGEENSPLHF
TRBV6-5	TRBJ1-5	.	.	TGTGCCAGCACCCCGGAGAGGGGGAACCAGCCCCAGCATTTT	CASTPERGNQPQHF
TRBV9	TRBJ2-3	TRBD1	.	TGTGCCAGCAGCGTAGGGGGGACAGCACCCTCCACAGATACGCAGTATTTT	CASSVGGTAPSTDTQYF
TRBV5-4	TRBJ2-3	.	.	TGTGCCAGCAGCTTGGAGGTCAGGTCAGATACGCAGTATTTT	CASSLEVRSDTQYF
TRBV5-1	TRBJ2-2	.	.	TGCGCCAGCAGCTTGGTGCGGGGCGGGGAGCTGTTTTTT	CASSLVRGGELFF
TRBV9	TRBJ2-7	TRBD1	.	TGTGCCAGCAGCGTAGGGCCGGGACAGTCCTACGAGCAGTACTTC	CASSVGPGQSYEQYF